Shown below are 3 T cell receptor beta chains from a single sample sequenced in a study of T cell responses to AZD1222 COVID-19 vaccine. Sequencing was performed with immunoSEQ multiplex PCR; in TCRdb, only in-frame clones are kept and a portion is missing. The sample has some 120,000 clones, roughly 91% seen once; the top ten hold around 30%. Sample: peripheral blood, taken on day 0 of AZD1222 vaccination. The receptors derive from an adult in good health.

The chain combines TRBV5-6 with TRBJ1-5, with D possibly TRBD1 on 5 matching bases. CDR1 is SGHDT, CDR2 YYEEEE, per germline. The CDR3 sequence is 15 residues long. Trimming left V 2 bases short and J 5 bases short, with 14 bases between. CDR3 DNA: TGTGCCAGCAGCTTCGGGGCACTTGGGGATCAGCCCCAGCATTTT. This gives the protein CASSFGALGDQPQHF.

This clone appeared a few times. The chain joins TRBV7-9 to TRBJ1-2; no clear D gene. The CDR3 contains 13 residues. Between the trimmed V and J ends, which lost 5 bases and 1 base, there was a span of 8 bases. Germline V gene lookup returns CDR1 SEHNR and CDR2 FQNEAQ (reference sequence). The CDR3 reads CASSRTYNYGYTF. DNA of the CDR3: TGTGCCAGCAGCCGAACCTATAACTATGGCTACACCTTC.

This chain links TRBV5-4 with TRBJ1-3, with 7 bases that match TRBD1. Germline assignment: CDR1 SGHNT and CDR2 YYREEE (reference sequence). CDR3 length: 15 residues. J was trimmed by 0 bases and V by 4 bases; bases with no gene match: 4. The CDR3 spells CASSRDSFSGNTIYF. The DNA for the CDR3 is TGTGCCAGCAGCAGGGACAGTTTCTCTGGAAACACCATATATTTT.